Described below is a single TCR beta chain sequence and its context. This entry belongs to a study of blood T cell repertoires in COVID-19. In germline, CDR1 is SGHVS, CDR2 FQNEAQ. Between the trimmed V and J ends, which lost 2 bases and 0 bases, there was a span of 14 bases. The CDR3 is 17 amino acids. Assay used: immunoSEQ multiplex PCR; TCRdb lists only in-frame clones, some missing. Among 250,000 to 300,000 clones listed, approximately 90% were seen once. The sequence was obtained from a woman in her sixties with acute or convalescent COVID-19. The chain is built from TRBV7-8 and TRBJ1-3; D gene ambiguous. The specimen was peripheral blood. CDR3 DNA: TGTGCCAGCAGCTTAAAAGGACTGAAGAGCTCTGGAAACACCATATATTTT. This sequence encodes CASSLKGLKSSGNTIYF.